This passage covers 6 T cell receptor beta chains from one sample sequenced in a study of blood T cell repertoires in COVID-19. Sequencing was performed with immunoSEQ multiplex PCR; in TCRdb, only in-frame clones are kept and a portion is missing. This sample carries about 120,000 clones, approximately 84% of them seen once, and the ten largest clones take around 7.5%. Material for sequencing was peripheral blood. The receptors here all came from a man in his 70s with active or convalescent COVID-19.

CDR3 residues: CASSTRLAGGPDTQYF. CDR3 bases: TGCGCCAGCAGCACGAGACTAGCGGGGGGGCCAGATACGCAGTATTTT. The V call is TRBV5-1, the J call TRBJ2-3; 14 bases fit TRBD2. CDR3 length equals 16 residues. Germline V lookup: CDR1 SGHRS, CDR2 YFSETQ. Trimming at V came to 4 bases and at J to 4 bases, leaving 5 bases not matched to a gene.

The chain carries TRBV19 and TRBJ2-7; tentatively, D is TRBD1 (8 bases). Germline loops: CDR1 LNHDA, CDR2 SQIVND (reference sequence). V gave up 10 bases and J gave up 4 bases, with 29 bases separating them. This CDR3 comprises 17 residues. DNA of the CDR3: TGTGCCACCTCATTCGCCAGACAGGGGAGGGTCCCTTACGAGCAGTACTTC. Protein product: CATSFARQGRVPYEQYF.

The CDR3 region is CASGMQGNYGYTF. CDR3 sequence (DNA): TGTGCCAGCGGTATGCAGGGGAACTATGGCTACACCTTC. The J gene is TRBJ1-2, the V gene TRBV6-5; maybe TRBD1 (6 bases). The CDR3 totals 13 residues. Germline-derived CDR1 and CDR2 are MNHEY and SVGAGI. The germline V and J ends were trimmed by 8 bases and 2 bases, with 12 bases remaining between them.

The J gene is TRBJ2-3, the V gene TRBV6-2 or TRBV6-3; 8 positions match TRBD1. The CDR3 sequence is 16 residues long. CDR1 and CDR2 from the germline V gene are MNHEY and SVGEGT. J was trimmed by 1 base and V by 2 bases; bases with no gene match: 5. The CDR3 nucleotides are TGTGCCAGCAGTTACCACAGGGGGTATCGCACAGATACGCAGTATTTT. Translating gives CASSYHRGYRTDTQYF.

This chain connects TRBV19 to TRBJ1-4; D is perhaps TRBD1 (6 bases). Trimming removed 5 bases at V and 4 bases at J, with 14 bases between. This CDR3 has 15 residues. Germline V gene lookup returns CDR1 LNHDA and CDR2 SQIVND (reference sequence). This chain's CDR3 is CASSRGQTLNEKLFF. CDR3 coding DNA: TGTGCCAGTAGTCGCGGACAGACACTTAATGAAAAACTGTTTTTT. The variable domain in full, with the rest retrieved from reference TRBV19 and TRBJ1-4, is DGGITQSPKYLFRKEGQNVTLSCEQNLNHDAMYWYRQDPGQGLRLIYYSQIVNDFQKGDIAEGYSVSREKKESFPLTVTSAQKNPTAFYLCASSRGQTLNEKLFFGSGTQLSVL.

J is TRBJ1-2 and V is TRBV10-3; maybe TRBD1 (6 bases). CDR1 is ENHRY and CDR2 is SYGVKD in the germline V gene. The CDR3 sequence is 15 residues long. Between the trimmed V and J ends, which lost 3 bases and 5 bases, there was a span of 16 bases. CDR3 nucleotide sequence: TGTGCCATCAGTGAAACGGTTCGACAGGCGTATGGCTACACCTTC. This codes for CAISETVRQAYGYTF.